This T cell receptor beta chain came from a study of T cells in Graves' hyperthyroidism and ophthalmopathy. General observations from the study: Blood also held most thyroid clonotypes expanded beyond 0.001.

The investigators amplified TCR beta CDR3 regions from RNA transcripts. In the first-round RT-PCR of the TCR CDR3, the HTBI primer set was used. MiXCR was run by TCRdb on the multiplex PCR reads, yielding one entry per CDR3 protein. Of roughly 700,000 distinct CDR3 sequences listed, about 15% are singletons. In making diagnoses, clinical symptoms, serum thyroxine and TRAb, thyroid ultrasound and orbital computed tomography were all used. The V and J ends lost 5 bases and 3 bases respectively, with 12 bases between them. Looked up from germline, CDR1 is SGHNT and CDR2 is YENEEA. The CDR3 sequence is 14 residues long. In regard to this clonotype: Its matching antigen is unknown.

The clonotype originates from a woman aged 18-29 years with Graves' hyperthyroidism. The genes are TRBV11-3 and TRBJ2-3, with a possible D match to TRBD1 (5 bases). The sample taken for sequencing was blood. The CDR3: CASSPRTITDTQYF. Written as DNA, the CDR3 is TGTGCCAGCAGCCCTCGGACAATTACAGATACGCAGTATTTT.